This T cell receptor beta chain stems from a study of cytomegalovirus exposure and HLA in healthy donors. Per the germline V gene, CDR1 is MNHEY and CDR2 is SVGAGI. This CDR3 comprises 14 residues. The germline V and J ends were trimmed by 2 bases and 6 bases, with 11 bases remaining between them. Both 60 Vbeta primers and 13 Jbeta primers went into the PCR. Profiling relied on immunoSEQ multiplex PCR, and the TCRdb table lists in-frame clones only, not all of them. The data hold about 150,000 clones, with 76% observed a single time. Points from the study as a whole: The records held CMV serostatus as the only immune exposure information. It was taken for granted in presence/absence analyses that sequencing depth across donors was roughly uniform.

With regard to this clone: Its antigen is still unknown.

V gene TRBV6-5 combines with J gene TRBJ1-5; D gene uncertain. This clonotype was sampled from a woman in her thirties or forties in good health and CMV-seronegative. Material: PBMCs. The CDR3 DNA sequence: TGTGCCAGCAGTTACACGACTACGGGTCAGCCCCAGCATTTT. Residues: CASSYTTTGQPQHF.